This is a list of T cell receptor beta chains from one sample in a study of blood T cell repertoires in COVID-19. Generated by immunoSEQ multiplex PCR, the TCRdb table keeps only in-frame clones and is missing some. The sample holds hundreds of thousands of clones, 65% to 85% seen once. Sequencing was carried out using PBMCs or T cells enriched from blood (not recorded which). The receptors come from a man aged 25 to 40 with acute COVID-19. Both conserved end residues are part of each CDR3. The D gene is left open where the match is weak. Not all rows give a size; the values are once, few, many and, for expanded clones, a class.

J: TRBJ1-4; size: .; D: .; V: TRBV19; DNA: TGTGCCAGTAGTATAGGGGGCGAAAGTGAAAAACTGTTTTTT; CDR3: CASSIGGESEKLFF
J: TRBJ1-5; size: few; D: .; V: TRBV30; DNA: TGTGCCTGGAGTGCGGGTAGCAATCAGCCCCAGCATTTT; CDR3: CAWSAGSNQPQHF
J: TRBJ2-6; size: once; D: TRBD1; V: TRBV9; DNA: TGTGCCAGCAGCCTACTTGGGACAGCCCTCTCTGGGGCCAACGTCCTGACTTTC; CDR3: CASSLLGTALSGANVLTF
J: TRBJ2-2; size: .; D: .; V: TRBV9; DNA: TGTGCCAGCAGCGTAGACATGGCCAGGGTGTACACCGGGGAGCTGTTTTTT; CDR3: CASSVDMARVYTGELFF
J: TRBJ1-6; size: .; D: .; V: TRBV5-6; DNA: TGTGCCAGCAGCTTCCTCCCGACAGATAATTCACCCCTCCACTTT; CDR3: CASSFLPTDNSPLHF
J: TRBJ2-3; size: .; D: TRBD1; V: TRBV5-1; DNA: TGCGCCAGCAGCCCTACAGGGGGGAAGTCGGGCGCAGATACGCAGTATTTT; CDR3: CASSPTGGKSGADTQYF
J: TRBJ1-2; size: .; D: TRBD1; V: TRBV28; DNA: TGTGCCAGCAGCCTAGGGACAGGGGATGGCTACACCTTC; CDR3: CASSLGTGDGYTF
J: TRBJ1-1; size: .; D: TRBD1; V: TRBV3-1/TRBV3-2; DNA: TGTGCCAGCAGCCGCGCTGGACAGGGAGCTTTCTTT; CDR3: CASSRAGQGAFF
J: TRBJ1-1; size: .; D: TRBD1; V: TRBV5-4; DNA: TGTGCCAGCAGCCCCTGGACAGGGGATATCTCCACTGAAGCTTTCTTT; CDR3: CASSPWTGDISTEAFF
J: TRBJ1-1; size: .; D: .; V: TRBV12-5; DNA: TGTGCTAGTGGTTTGACGCGGAACACTGAAGCTTTCTTT; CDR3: CASGLTRNTEAFF
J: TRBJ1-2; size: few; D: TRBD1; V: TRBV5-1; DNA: TGCGCCAGCAGCCCGGACAGGGAAACAAATGGCTACACCTTC; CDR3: CASSPDRETNGYTF